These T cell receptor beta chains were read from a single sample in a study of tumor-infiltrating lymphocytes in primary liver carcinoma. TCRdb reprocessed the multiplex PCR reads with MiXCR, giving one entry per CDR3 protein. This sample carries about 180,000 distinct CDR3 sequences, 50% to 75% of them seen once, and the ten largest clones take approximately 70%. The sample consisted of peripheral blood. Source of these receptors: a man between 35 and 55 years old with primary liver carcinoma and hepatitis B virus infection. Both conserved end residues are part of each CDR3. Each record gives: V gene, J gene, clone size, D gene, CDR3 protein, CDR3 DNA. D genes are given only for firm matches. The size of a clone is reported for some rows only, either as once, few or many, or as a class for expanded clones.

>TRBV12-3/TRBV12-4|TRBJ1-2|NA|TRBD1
CAISLRDRPSYGYTF
TGTGCCATCAGTTTAAGGGACAGGCCCTCCTATGGCTACACCTTC
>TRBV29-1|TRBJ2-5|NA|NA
CGARDQETQYF
TGCGGCGCGCGGGACCAAGAGACCCAGTACTTC
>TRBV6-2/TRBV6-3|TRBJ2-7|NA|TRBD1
CASSYGTAQYF
TGTGCCAGCAGTTACGGGACAGCTCAGTACTTC
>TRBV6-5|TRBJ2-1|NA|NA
CASSYTESSEQFF
TGTGCCAGCAGTTACACGGAGTCTAGTGAGCAGTTCTTC
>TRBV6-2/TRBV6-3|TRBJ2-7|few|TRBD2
CASSASGGYEQYF
TGTGCCAGCAGTGCTAGCGGGGGCTACGAGCAGTACTTC
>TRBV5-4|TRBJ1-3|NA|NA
CASSLGDSGNTIYF
TGTGCCAGCAGCTTGGGAGACTCTGGAAACACCATATATTTT
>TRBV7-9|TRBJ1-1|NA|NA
CASSSIQINTEAFF
TGTGCCAGCAGCTCCATACAGATAAACACTGAAGCTTTCTTT
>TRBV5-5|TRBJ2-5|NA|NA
CASSLQRETQHF
TGTGCCAGCAGCTTACAGAGAGAGACCCAGCACTTC
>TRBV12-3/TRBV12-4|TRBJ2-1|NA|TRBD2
CASRSGTSGSFSYNEQFF
TGTGCCAGCAGATCCGGGACTAGCGGGAGTTTCTCCTACAATGAGCAGTTCTTC
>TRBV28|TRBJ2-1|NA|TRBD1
CASVSGTGVGNEQFF
TGCGCCAGCGTATCCGGGACAGGGGTGGGTAATGAGCAGTTCTTC
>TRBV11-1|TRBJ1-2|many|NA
CASSSRLAAGNYGYTF
TGTGCCAGCAGTTCCCGACTCGCCGCAGGAAACTATGGCTACACCTTC
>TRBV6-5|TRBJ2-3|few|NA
CASSYNLQGPTDTQYF
TGTGCCAGCAGTTACAACCTTCAGGGGCCCACAGATACGCAGTATTTT
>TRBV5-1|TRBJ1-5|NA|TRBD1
CASSLYPGQGLGGNQPQHF
TGCGCCAGCAGCTTATACCCGGGACAGGGGTTGGGTGGCAATCAGCCCCAGCATTTT
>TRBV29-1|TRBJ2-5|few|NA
CSAKKGLQETQYF
TGCAGCGCGAAAAAGGGCCTTCAAGAGACCCAGTACTTC
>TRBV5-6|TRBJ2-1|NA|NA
CASSSLTASYNEQFF
TGTGCCAGCAGCTCACTGACAGCCTCCTACAATGAGCAGTTCTTC
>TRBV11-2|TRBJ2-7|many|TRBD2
CASSLASGGSGRAYEQYF
TGTGCCAGCAGCTTAGCCTCCGGGGGTAGCGGGAGGGCCTACGAGCAGTACTTC
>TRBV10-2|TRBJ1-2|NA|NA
CASSVTGIGRRSGGYTF
TGCGCCAGCAGTGTTACCGGGATAGGGAGGAGATCTGGTGGCTACACCTTC
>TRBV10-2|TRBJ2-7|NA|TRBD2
CASLELAGSYEQYF
TGCGCCAGCCTAGAACTAGCGGGGTCCTACGAGCAGTACTTC
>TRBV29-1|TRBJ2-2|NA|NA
CSPLPGNAGELFF
TGCAGCCCTCTTCCGGGGAACGCCGGGGAGCTGTTTTTT
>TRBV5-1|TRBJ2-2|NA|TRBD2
CASSLAGAGTGELFF
TGCGCCAGCAGCCTAGCGGGAGCGGGAACCGGGGAGCTGTTTTTT
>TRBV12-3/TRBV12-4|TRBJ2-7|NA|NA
CASSIVPSSYEQYF
TGTGCCAGCAGTATAGTGCCTAGCTCCTACGAGCAGTACTTC
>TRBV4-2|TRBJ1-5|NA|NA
CVSSQDPRRGAGQPQHF
TGTGTCAGCAGCCAGGATCCTCGACGGGGGGCCGGTCAGCCCCAGCATTTT
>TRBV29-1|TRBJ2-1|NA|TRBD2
CSVEVHRTSGLNEQFF
TGCAGCGTTGAAGTTCACCGGACTAGCGGGCTGAATGAGCAGTTCTTC
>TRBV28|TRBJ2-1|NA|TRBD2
CASREGLAGSWQFF
TGTGCCAGCAGGGAAGGACTAGCGGGATCCTGGCAGTTCTTC
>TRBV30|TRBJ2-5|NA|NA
CACGQETQYF
TGTGCCTGCGGGCAAGAGACCCAGTACTTC
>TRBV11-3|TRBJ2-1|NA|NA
CASSLSSFRIGDHNKQFF
TGTGCCAGTAGCTTAAGTTCGTTCCGGATAGGGGATCACAATAAGCAGTTCTTC
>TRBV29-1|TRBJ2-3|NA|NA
CSVEDRQGSTDTQYF
TGCAGCGTTGAAGATCGGCAGGGGTCCACAGATACGCAGTATTTT
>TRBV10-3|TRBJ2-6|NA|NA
CVIRGLTGANVLTF
TGTGTCATCAGGGGACTTACTGGGGCCAACGTCCTGACTTTC
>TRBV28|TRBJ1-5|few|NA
CASRLTDDSNQPQHF
TGTGCCAGCAGGCTGACAGATGACAGCAATCAGCCCCAGCATTTT
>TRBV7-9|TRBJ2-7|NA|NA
CASSGQDYGQYF
TGTGCCAGCAGCGGACAGGACTACGGGCAGTACTTC
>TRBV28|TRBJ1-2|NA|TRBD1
CASSLGQETYYGYTF
TGTGCCAGCAGTTTAGGACAGGAAACCTACTATGGCTACACCTTC
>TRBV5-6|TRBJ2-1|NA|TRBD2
CASRSGLAGAARYNEQFF
TGTGCCAGCAGGTCGGGACTAGCGGGAGCGGCCCGCTACAATGAGCAGTTCTTC
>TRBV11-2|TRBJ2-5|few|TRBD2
CASSLVAGGRETEYF
TGTGCCAGCAGCTTAGTTGCGGGAGGTAGAGAGACCGAGTACTTC
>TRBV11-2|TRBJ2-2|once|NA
CATRRLVLGTGELFF
TGTGCCACAAGGCGACTAGTATTGGGCACCGGGGAGCTGTTTTTT
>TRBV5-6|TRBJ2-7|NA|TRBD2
CASSWGLAGGEQYF
TGTGCCAGCAGCTGGGGACTAGCGGGAGGCGAGCAGTACTTC
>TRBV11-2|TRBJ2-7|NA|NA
CASSLFVGTVGGGTCEQYF
TGTGCCAGCAGCTTGTTCGTCGGGACGGTGGGGGGGGGCACCTGCGAGCAGTACTTC
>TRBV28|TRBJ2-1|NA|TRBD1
CASSPHYQGDEQFF
TGTGCCAGCAGTCCCCATTACCAGGGGGATGAGCAGTTCTTC
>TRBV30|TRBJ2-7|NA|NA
CAWSGRAPNEQYF
TGTGCCTGGAGTGGGAGAGCCCCAAACGAGCAGTACTTC
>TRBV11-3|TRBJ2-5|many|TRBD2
CASSAGAETQYF
TGTGCCAGCAGCGCGGGAGCGGAGACCCAGTACTTC
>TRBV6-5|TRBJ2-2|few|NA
CASSYSRVGGEETGELFF
TGTGCCAGCAGTTACTCGCGCGTAGGAGGGGAAGAGACCGGGGAGCTGTTTTTT
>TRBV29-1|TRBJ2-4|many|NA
CSVAAQIKNIQYF
TGCAGCGTTGCTGCGCAGATCAAAAACATTCAGTACTTC
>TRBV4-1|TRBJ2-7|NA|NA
CSSSHPGRGAYEQYF
TGCTCCAGCAGCCACCCGGGGCGGGGTGCCTACGAGCAGTACTTC